This T cell receptor beta chain derives from a study of CD8+CD57+ T cells in acquired aplastic anemia. Genomic DNA, the template, was used for profiling of the TCR beta VDJ and CDR3. TCRdb called the reads again in MiXCR, with one record for every CDR3 protein. In the table there are 200,000 to 250,000 distinct CDR3 sequences, 65% of which are singletons. All sequencing subjects had displayed CD8+CD57+ cell expansion on flow cytometry. Trimming stripped 3 bases from V and 2 bases from J, with 8 bases between. The CDR3 has 13 amino acids. The germline V gene has CDR1 SGHDT and CDR2 YYEEEE. The study, taken as a whole, reports: In CD8+ cells, Simpson's diversity showed no significant difference between patients and controls. Shared by patients and controls, approximately 29 CD8+ CDR3s were abundant in patients.

Regarding this clonotype: Its specificity is unknown.

This receptor was identified in a human donor with aplastic anemia. Sequencing used sorted CD4+, CD8+, or CD8+CD57+ T cells (not recorded which) from PBMCs. This chain connects TRBV5-6 to TRBJ1-2; no reliable D call. DNA for the CDR3: TGTGCCAGCAGCTCTACAGAGAACTATGGCTACACCTTC. It codes for CASSSTENYGYTF.